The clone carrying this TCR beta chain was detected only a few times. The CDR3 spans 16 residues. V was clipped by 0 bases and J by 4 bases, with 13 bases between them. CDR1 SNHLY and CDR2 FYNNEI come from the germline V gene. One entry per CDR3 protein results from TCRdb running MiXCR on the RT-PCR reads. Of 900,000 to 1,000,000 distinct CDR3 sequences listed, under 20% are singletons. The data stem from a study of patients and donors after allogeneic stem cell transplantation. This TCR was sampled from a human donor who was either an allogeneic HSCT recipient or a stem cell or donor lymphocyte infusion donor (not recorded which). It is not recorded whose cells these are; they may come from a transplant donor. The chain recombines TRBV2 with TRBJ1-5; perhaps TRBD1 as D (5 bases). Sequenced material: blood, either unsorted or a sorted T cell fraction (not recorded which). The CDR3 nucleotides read TGTGCCAGCAGTGAAGCTTTTATGGGGGTAAATCAGCCCCAGCATTTT. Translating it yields CASSEAFMGVNQPQHF.